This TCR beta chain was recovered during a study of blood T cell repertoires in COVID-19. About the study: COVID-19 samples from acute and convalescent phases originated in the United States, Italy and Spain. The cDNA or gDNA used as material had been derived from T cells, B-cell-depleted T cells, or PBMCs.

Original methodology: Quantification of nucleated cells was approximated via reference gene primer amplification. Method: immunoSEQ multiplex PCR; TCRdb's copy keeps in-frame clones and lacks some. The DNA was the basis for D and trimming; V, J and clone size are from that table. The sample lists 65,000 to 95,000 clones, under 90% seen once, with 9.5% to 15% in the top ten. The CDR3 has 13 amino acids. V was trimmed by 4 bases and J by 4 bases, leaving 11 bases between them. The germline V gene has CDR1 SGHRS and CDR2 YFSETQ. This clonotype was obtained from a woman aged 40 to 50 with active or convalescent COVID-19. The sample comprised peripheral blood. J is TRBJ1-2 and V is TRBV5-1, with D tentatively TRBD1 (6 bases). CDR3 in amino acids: CASSLDRFYGYTF. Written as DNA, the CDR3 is TGCGCCAGCAGCCTAGACAGGTTCTATGGCTACACCTTC.